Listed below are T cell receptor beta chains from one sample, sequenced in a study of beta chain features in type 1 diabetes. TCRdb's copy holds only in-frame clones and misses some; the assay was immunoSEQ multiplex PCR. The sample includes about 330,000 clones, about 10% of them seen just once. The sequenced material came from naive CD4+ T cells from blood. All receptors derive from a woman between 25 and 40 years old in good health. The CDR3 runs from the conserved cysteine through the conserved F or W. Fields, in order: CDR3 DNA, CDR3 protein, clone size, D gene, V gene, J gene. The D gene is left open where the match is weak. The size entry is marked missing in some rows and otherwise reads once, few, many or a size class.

DNA: TGTGCCAGCTCCCGGGACAGGGGAATCACCGGGGAGCTGTTTTTT
CDR3: CASSRDRGITGELFF
size: NA
D: TRBD1
V: TRBV6-5
J: TRBJ2-2

DNA: TGTGCCAGCAGTTCATCCGAAAACAATAGCAATCAGCCCCAGCATTTT
CDR3: CASSSSENNSNQPQHF
size: NA
D: NA
V: TRBV27
J: TRBJ1-5

DNA: TGTGCCAGCAGCTTGGGTTCCAGGGCCGAAGAGACCCAGTACTTC
CDR3: CASSLGSRAEETQYF
size: NA
D: NA
V: TRBV5-4
J: TRBJ2-5

DNA: TGTGCCAGCTCACCAGTGGCAGGAAACATTCAGTACTTC
CDR3: CASSPVAGNIQYF
size: NA
D: NA
V: TRBV18
J: TRBJ2-4

DNA: TGTGCCAGCAGCTTGGGACAGGGAGTAGCCAAAAACATTCAGTACTTC
CDR3: CASSLGQGVAKNIQYF
size: few
D: TRBD1
V: TRBV5-4
J: TRBJ2-4

DNA: TGTGCCAGCAGCTCCAATAGCGGGAGGGTATACAATGAGCAGTTCTTC
CDR3: CASSSNSGRVYNEQFF
size: few
D: TRBD2
V: TRBV11-1
J: TRBJ2-1

DNA: TGTGCCAGCAGCTTAATTCTTCAGGGATCCTACAATGAGCAGTTCTTC
CDR3: CASSLILQGSYNEQFF
size: NA
D: NA
V: TRBV11-2
J: TRBJ2-1

DNA: TGTGCCAGCAGCTTGGGCAGGGCCACAGATACGCAGTATTTT
CDR3: CASSLGRATDTQYF
size: NA
D: NA
V: TRBV7-2
J: TRBJ2-3

DNA: TGTGCCAGCAGTACTTCCCTTGGAAACACCATATATTTT
CDR3: CASSTSLGNTIYF
size: few
D: NA
V: TRBV27
J: TRBJ1-3

DNA: TGTGCCAGCAGCTTCTACGGACTCCCGGGGGGGGAGCAGTACTTC
CDR3: CASSFYGLPGGEQYF
size: NA
D: TRBD2
V: TRBV7-2
J: TRBJ2-7

DNA: TGTGCCAGCAGCCGAGGACTAGCGGGAGGTTCGAACACCGGGGAGCTGTTTTTT
CDR3: CASSRGLAGGSNTGELFF
size: NA
D: TRBD2
V: TRBV9
J: TRBJ2-2

DNA: TGTGCCAGCAGAACCTGGGGGGGGAACTACGAGCAGTACTTC
CDR3: CASRTWGGNYEQYF
size: few
D: TRBD2
V: TRBV28
J: TRBJ2-7

DNA: TGTGCCAGCAGCTTGGGAGAGGAGCAGTTCTTC
CDR3: CASSLGEEQFF
size: few
D: NA
V: TRBV5-4
J: TRBJ2-1

DNA: TGTGCCAGCAGTTCTGGACAGGGGGCGGGCGAGCAGTACTTC
CDR3: CASSSGQGAGEQYF
size: few
D: TRBD1
V: TRBV28
J: TRBJ2-7

DNA: TGTGCCAGCAGCCAAGATCTCTTTTCCGGGACCCAGTACTTC
CDR3: CASSQDLFSGTQYF
size: NA
D: NA
V: TRBV4-2
J: TRBJ2-5

DNA: TGTGCCACCAGCAGAGATCGCTTAGGGGACAGGGGCAATCAGCCCCAGCATTTT
CDR3: CATSRDRLGDRGNQPQHF
size: few
D: TRBD1
V: TRBV15
J: TRBJ1-5

DNA: TGTGCCAGCAGTGCCCAGGCCAACTCTGGAAACACCATATATTTT
CDR3: CASSAQANSGNTIYF
size: few
D: NA
V: TRBV2
J: TRBJ1-3

DNA: TGTGCCAGCAGCCACGCCGGACTAGCCGAAGAGACCCAGTACTTC
CDR3: CASSHAGLAEETQYF
size: few
D: TRBD2
V: TRBV28
J: TRBJ2-5

DNA: TGTGCCAGCAGCTTAGGGCAGGGTACTGAAGCTTTCTTT
CDR3: CASSLGQGTEAFF
size: NA
D: NA
V: TRBV7-3
J: TRBJ1-1

DNA: TGTGCCAGCAGCTTAGCCCAGGGTCTTTTGGACCCTGGCAATCAGCCCCAGCATTTT
CDR3: CASSLAQGLLDPGNQPQHF
size: few
D: NA
V: TRBV7-9
J: TRBJ1-5

DNA: TGCGCCAGCAGCCAAGAGGGGCTAGTACCCTACGAGCAGTACTTC
CDR3: CASSQEGLVPYEQYF
size: NA
D: NA
V: TRBV4-3
J: TRBJ2-7

DNA: TGTGCCAGCAGTTGGGGGACAGGGGCTTACAATGAGCAGTTCTTC
CDR3: CASSWGTGAYNEQFF
size: few
D: TRBD1
V: TRBV27
J: TRBJ2-1

DNA: TGTGCCAGCAGCTTGTACAGATCCCACGAGCAGTACTTC
CDR3: CASSLYRSHEQYF
size: few
D: NA
V: TRBV5-6
J: TRBJ2-7

DNA: TGTGCCAGCAGCCAAGGTCGGGGGGCCGGGGAGCTGTTTTTT
CDR3: CASSQGRGAGELFF
size: NA
D: TRBD2
V: TRBV4-2
J: TRBJ2-2

DNA: TGTGCCAGCAGCTTCAGCGGGAGGAAGTTCTTC
CDR3: CASSFSGRKFF
size: few
D: TRBD2
V: TRBV7-9
J: TRBJ2-1

DNA: TGTGCCAGCAGCGTAGGGACTAGCGGGAGTATCAGAGTAGAGACCCAGTACTTC
CDR3: CASSVGTSGSIRVETQYF
size: few
D: TRBD2
V: TRBV9
J: TRBJ2-5

DNA: TGTGCCAGCAGCCAAGATAGGACAGGGGGCCAGCCCCAGCATTTT
CDR3: CASSQDRTGGQPQHF
size: NA
D: TRBD1
V: TRBV4-2
J: TRBJ1-5

DNA: TGTGCCACCAGCAGAGATGTGACATACAATGAGCAGTTCTTC
CDR3: CATSRDVTYNEQFF
size: many
D: NA
V: TRBV15
J: TRBJ2-1

DNA: TGTGCCCTTTTCCTTGGAGGCAGGCCGGGACTAGGAAACGAGCAGTACTTC
CDR3: CALFLGGRPGLGNEQYF
size: NA
D: TRBD2
V: TRBV10-3
J: TRBJ2-7

DNA: TGTGCCAGTAATACAGGGACGCAAGAGACCCAGTACTTC
CDR3: CASNTGTQETQYF
size: NA
D: NA
V: TRBV19
J: TRBJ2-5

DNA: TGTGCCAGCAGGATACCGGGACATCCCTCCCGGGAGCTGTTTTTT
CDR3: CASRIPGHPSRELFF
size: NA
D: NA
V: TRBV28
J: TRBJ2-2

DNA: TGTGCCAGCAGCTTAACGGGGGACACTGAAGCTTTCTTT
CDR3: CASSLTGDTEAFF
size: NA
D: NA
V: TRBV7-9
J: TRBJ1-1

DNA: TGCGCCAGCGCGACTTGGGACAGACAAGAGACCCAGTACTTC
CDR3: CASATWDRQETQYF
size: few
D: TRBD1
V: TRBV5-1
J: TRBJ2-5

DNA: TGCGCCAGCACCCCCGGACAGTTTGAAGACGAGCAGTACTTC
CDR3: CASTPGQFEDEQYF
size: NA
D: NA
V: TRBV5-1
J: TRBJ2-7

DNA: TGTGCCAGCAGCTTCTCTCAGGGGGTTATATCCTACGAGCAGTACTTC
CDR3: CASSFSQGVISYEQYF
size: NA
D: TRBD1
V: TRBV7-9
J: TRBJ2-7

DNA: TGTGCCAGCACTCGCACAGCAGCCTACAATGAGCAGTTCTTC
CDR3: CASTRTAAYNEQFF
size: few
D: NA
V: TRBV6-5
J: TRBJ2-1

DNA: TGCGCCAGCAGCCAAGATTATCGCGGGGACGCAGTAAATGAGCAGTTCTTC
CDR3: CASSQDYRGDAVNEQFF
size: NA
D: NA
V: TRBV4-3
J: TRBJ2-1

DNA: TGCAGCGTTGACGGGACAGGGAGCCGCTACGAGCAGTACTTC
CDR3: CSVDGTGSRYEQYF
size: NA
D: TRBD1
V: TRBV29-1
J: TRBJ2-7

DNA: TGTGCCAGTAGTATACTGGGACAGGCGTTCTCTGGGGCCAACGTCCTGACTTTC
CDR3: CASSILGQAFSGANVLTF
size: few
D: TRBD1
V: TRBV19
J: TRBJ2-6

DNA: TGTGCCAGCAGCCATAGACTTAGGGCAACCGCGGGCACCGGGGAGCTGTTTTTT
CDR3: CASSHRLRATAGTGELFF
size: once
D: NA
V: TRBV13
J: TRBJ2-2

DNA: TGTGCCTGGAGAGCCCAGGGGCGCAACTATGGCTACACCTTC
CDR3: CAWRAQGRNYGYTF
size: NA
D: NA
V: TRBV30
J: TRBJ1-2

DNA: TGTGCCTGGAGCGTGGGACTGGCGGCCACCGGGGAGCTGTTTTTT
CDR3: CAWSVGLAATGELFF
size: few
D: NA
V: TRBV30
J: TRBJ2-2

DNA: TGTGCCTGGAGTGTACTGACAGTACAGACCCAGTACTTC
CDR3: CAWSVLTVQTQYF
size: few
D: NA
V: TRBV30
J: TRBJ2-5

DNA: TGTGCCAGCAGCTTATTACCTAGCGGGAGCCTCGATGAGCAGTTCTTC
CDR3: CASSLLPSGSLDEQFF
size: few
D: TRBD2
V: TRBV7-2
J: TRBJ2-1

DNA: TGTGCCAGCAGTGACCGGGGGGTCTGGAGTTACAATGAGCAGTTCTTC
CDR3: CASSDRGVWSYNEQFF
size: few
D: TRBD2
V: TRBV25-1
J: TRBJ2-1

DNA: TGTGCCATCAGTGGGAGGCTAGCGGGAGAAGGTAATGAGCAGTTCTTC
CDR3: CAISGRLAGEGNEQFF
size: few
D: TRBD2
V: TRBV10-3
J: TRBJ2-1

DNA: TGTGCCATCAGTGCCGGGACTAGGCTAACGGGAGATACGCAGTATTTT
CDR3: CAISAGTRLTGDTQYF
size: few
D: TRBD2
V: TRBV10-3
J: TRBJ2-3

DNA: TGTGCCAGCAGCTTAAGACTAGCGGGACCCACAGATACGCAGTATTTT
CDR3: CASSLRLAGPTDTQYF
size: NA
D: TRBD2
V: TRBV11-2
J: TRBJ2-3

DNA: TGTGCCAGCAGCGTAGGACTAGCGGGGTACGAGCAGTACTTC
CDR3: CASSVGLAGYEQYF
size: few
D: TRBD2
V: TRBV9
J: TRBJ2-7

DNA: TGCAGCGTCTCCCAGGGACTACAAACCTATTACAATGAGCAGTTCTTC
CDR3: CSVSQGLQTYYNEQFF
size: few
D: TRBD2
V: TRBV29-1
J: TRBJ2-1

DNA: TGCAGTGGCGGATCGAACACTGAAGCTTTCTTT
CDR3: CSGGSNTEAFF
size: few
D: NA
V: TRBV20-1
J: TRBJ1-1

DNA: TGTGCCACCAGCAGAGATACTAGCGGGGACAGGGGGGCCAACGTCCTGACTTTC
CDR3: CATSRDTSGDRGANVLTF
size: NA
D: TRBD2
V: TRBV15
J: TRBJ2-6

DNA: TGTGCCAGCAGCGGGGGGGAGGGGATTGAGGAAAAACTGTTTTTT
CDR3: CASSGGEGIEEKLFF
size: few
D: NA
V: TRBV5-4
J: TRBJ1-4

DNA: TGTGCCAGCAGTTTATTTCTGGGACAGTCGAGCTACACCTTC
CDR3: CASSLFLGQSSYTF
size: NA
D: TRBD1
V: TRBV28
J: TRBJ1-2